This entry is about one TCR beta chain. How the authors handled the data: There were no quality scores in the junction-only immunoSEQ sequences, so filtering differed. Some clones are missing from TCRdb's copy, which holds only in-frame ones; the method was immunoSEQ multiplex PCR. The V and J calls and clone size come from that table; D and trimming were worked out from the DNA. The sample records 550,000 to 600,000 clones, just over 75% being singletons. The study drew all its donors from Caucasian adults living in Nashville, Tennessee. Trimming stripped 0 bases from V and 0 bases from J, with 14 bases between. Germline CDR1 and CDR2: SGHRS and YFSETQ. This CDR3 spans 17 amino acids. This record comes from a study of shared clonotypes between healthy human individuals. Study background: Aged 18 to 49, the donors were a couple of women and a few men.

This receptor was taken from a woman between 40 and 55 years old in good health. Some clones in this sample may be carry-over from other donors' samples. The specimen was PBMCs. This chain uses TRBV5-1 with TRBJ2-3; D is perhaps TRBD2 (5 bases). CDR3 bases: TGCGCCAGCAGCTTGGGTGCTCTAGCAGCTAGCACAGATACGCAGTATTTT. Its protein is CASSLGALAASTDTQYF. Based on the CDR3 plus reference TRBV5-1 and TRBJ2-3, the full variable domain is KAGVTQTPRYLIKTRGQQVTLSCSPISGHRSVSWYQQTPGQGLQFLFEYFSETQRNKGNFPGRFSGRQFSNSRSEMNVSTLELGDSALYLCASSLGALAASTDTQYFGPGTRLTVL.